This T cell receptor (beta chain) was recorded in a study of T cells in Graves' hyperthyroidism and ophthalmopathy. TCR beta CDR3 region amplification was performed from RNA transcripts. First-round RT-PCR targeting the TCR CDR3 was performed with the HTBI primer set. TCRdb recomputed calls from the multiplex PCR reads with MiXCR, one row per CDR3 protein. The sample shows a few hundred thousand distinct CDR3 sequences, 15% to 20% of them seen only once. Trimming removed 2 bases from V and 5 bases from J, with 6 bases in between. The CDR3 runs 13 residues. CDR1 MNHEY and CDR2 SVGEGT come from the germline V gene. This clonotype occurred a few times.

The sequence derives from a woman aged 18-29 years with Graves' ophthalmopathy. The chain carries TRBV6-2 or TRBV6-3 and TRBJ2-2; the D is unclear. Sequenced input: blood. CDR3: CASSYAGTGELFF. Written as DNA, the CDR3 is TGTGCCAGCAGTTACGCCGGGACCGGGGAGCTGTTTTTT.